A single sample is the source of the 23 T cell receptor beta chains below, sequenced in a study of Graves' ophthalmopathy and Graves' hyperthyroidism. Amplification targeted the TCR beta CDR3 regions, with RNA transcripts as the source material. The library came from an HTBI-primed first-round RT-PCR and a second-round multiplex PCR. TCRdb reanalysed the multiplex PCR reads using MiXCR and keeps one entry per CDR3 protein. Among 500,000 to 700,000 distinct CDR3 sequences, about 20% were seen once, and the ten largest hold approximately 6.9%. The sample was peripheral blood. The receptors were sampled from a woman aged 18-29 years with stable Graves' hyperthyroidism. Some clones in this sample may be carry-over from other donors' samples.

The rearrangement links TRBV30 to TRBJ1-5; 8 bases are a match to TRBD1. Germline CDR1 reads GTSNPN; CDR2 reads SVGIG (reference sequence). V dropped 1 base and J dropped 7; count of bases not matched to a gene: 3. The CDR3 length is 13 residues. CDR3 nucleotide sequence: TGTGCCTGGAGTGGACAGGGGCACCAGCCCCAGCATTTT. Translating gives CAWSGQGHQPQHF.

This clonotype was counted at least ten times. The genes are TRBV2 and TRBJ1-2; D is unclear. V was shortened by 8 bases and J by 5 bases, with 9 bases between the two germline ends. CDR1 is SNHLY and CDR2 is FYNNEI in the germline V gene. The CDR3 loop spans 11 amino acids. The CDR3 sequence: CASGEKYGYTF. CDR3 sequence (DNA): TGTGCCAGCGGGGAAAAATATGGCTACACCTTC. The whole variable domain, remainder taken from reference TRBV2 and TRBJ1-2, is EPEVTQTPSHQVTQMGQEVILRCVPISNHLYFYWYRQILGQKVEFLVSFYNNEISEKSEIFDDQFSVERPDGSNFTLKIRSTKLEDSAMYFCASGEKYGYTFGSGTRLTVV.

In this sample, this clonotype turned up many times. The V call is TRBV30, the J call TRBJ2-5; D call uncertain. Looked up from germline, CDR1 is GTSNPN and CDR2 is SVGIG (reference sequence). The germline V and J ends were trimmed by 0 bases and 5 bases, with 7 bases remaining between them. This CDR3 contains 12 residues. The CDR3 DNA follows: TGTGCCTGGAGTGTAATGTGGGAGACCCAGTACTTC. Translating gives CAWSVMWETQYF.

In its sample, this clonotype was seen a few times. The chain uses TRBV20-1 and TRBJ2-7, with D unclear. There are 14 residues in the CDR3. Germline CDR1 and CDR2: DFQATT and SNEGSKA (reference sequence). Trimming pared 3 bases from V and 5 bases from J, leaving 17 bases between. In nucleotides, the CDR3 is TGCAGTGCTAGTTTAAGCAGGATATATCACGAGCAGTACTTC. Its translation is CSASLSRIYHEQYF.

In this sample, this clonotype turned up many times. The J gene is TRBJ1-5, the V gene TRBV20-1; D is possibly TRBD1 (5 bases). CDR3 length: 12 amino acids. The germline V and J ends were trimmed by 5 bases and 7 bases, with 12 bases remaining between them. Germline CDR1 and CDR2: DFQATT and SNEGSKA (reference sequence). The CDR3 sequence: CSAHRTDQPQHF. Written as DNA, the CDR3 is TGCAGTGCTCACAGGACGGACCAGCCCCAGCATTTT.

This clonotype has at least ten counts. The chain carries TRBV11-2 and TRBJ1-1; maybe TRBD1 (5 bases). The V end lost 5 bases, the J end lost 0 bases, and 13 bases lay between the germline ends. The germline V gene has CDR1 SGHAT and CDR2 FQNNGV. CDR3 length: 15 amino acids. The DNA of the CDR3 is TGTGCCAGCAGCGGCTGGACACTAATGAACACTGAAGCTTTCTTT. Translation gives CASSGWTLMNTEAFF.

This chain connects TRBV15 to TRBJ2-2, with TRBD1 matching 8 bases. The CDR3 runs to 15 residues. After removal of 3 bases from V and 7 bases from J, the junction contained 7 bases not matched to a gene. Germline CDR1 is LNHNV and CDR2 is YYDKDF (reference sequence). The CDR3 sequence: CATSRDRVRGGELFF. CDR3 nucleotide sequence: TGTGCCACCAGCAGGGACAGGGTGAGAGGCGGGGAGCTGTTTTTT.

This clonotype occurred many times. The CDR3 protein is CASKISFVAGANTGELFF. CDR3 DNA: TGTGCCAGCAAAATCTCGTTCGTGGCGGGGGCGAACACCGGGGAGCTGTTTTTT. This chain uses TRBV12-3 or TRBV12-4 with TRBJ2-2, with 7 bases lining up with TRBD2. This CDR3 has 18 residues. V dropped 7 bases and J dropped 0; count of bases not matched to a gene: 14.

This clonotype was detected ten times or more. The V gene is TRBV28, the J gene TRBJ2-2, with D perhaps TRBD1 or TRBD2 (6 bases each). The CDR3 extends over 14 amino acids. The germline gives CDR1 MDHEN, CDR2 SYDVKM. V lost 11 bases to trimming and J lost 5 bases, with 18 bases between them. CDR3 DNA sequence: TGTGCCCACTCGTGGCCGGGGGCTACCGGGGAGCTGTTTTTT. Amino acids: CAHSWPGATGELFF.

The table lists this clonotype with many counts. This chain links TRBV28 with TRBJ2-2; 7 bases are shared with TRBD1. Germline CDR1 MDHEN, CDR2 SYDVKM. Trimming removed 2 bases from V and 6 bases from J; junction bases left unmatched: 9. CDR3 size: 16 residues. The CDR3 sequence is CASSLRGLIVAGELFF. For the CDR3, the DNA is TGTGCCAGCAGTTTAAGGGGGCTGATTGTGGCCGGGGAGCTGTTTTTT.

The sample holds a few counts of this clonotype. The gene calls are TRBV6-1 and TRBJ2-5; tentative D call: TRBD2 (6 bases). The CDR3 contains 13 residues. Germline V CDR1 and CDR2: MNHNS, SASEGT. V was shortened by 6 bases and J by 5 bases, with 13 bases between the two germline ends. The CDR3 DNA reads TGTGCCAGCAGCGCGCTAGCGAAGGAGACCCAGTACTTC. It encodes CASSALAKETQYF.

At least ten counts were recorded for this clonotype. The chain uses TRBV6-1 and TRBJ1-2; 10 nucleotides line up with TRBD1. The CDR3 sequence is 17 residues long. CDR1 and CDR2 (germline): MNHNS, SASEGT. With 2 bases clipped from V and 3 bases from J, the junction kept 9 bases outside the gene matches. The CDR3 here is CASSETWGQGRYYGYTF. In DNA, the CDR3 is TGTGCCAGCAGTGAAACCTGGGGACAGGGGAGGTACTATGGCTACACCTTC.

V is TRBV29-1 and J is TRBJ1-1; the D is unclear. Germline V gene data show CDR1 as SQVTM and CDR2 as ANQGSEA. Trimming removed 2 bases at V and 0 bases at J, with 4 bases between. The CDR3 runs to 12 residues. The DNA of the CDR3 is TGCAGCGTTGAACTGCTGAACACTGAAGCTTTCTTT. Translation gives CSVELLNTEAFF.

There are many counts of this clonotype. J is TRBJ1-3 and V is TRBV9, with unresolved D. The CDR3 covers 13 residues. From germline, CDR1 is SGDLS and CDR2 YYNGEE. V was trimmed by 2 bases and J by 2 bases, leaving 5 bases between them. This chain's CDR3 is CASSVPPGNTIYF. CDR3 nucleotides: TGTGCCAGCAGCGTCCCCCCTGGAAACACCATATATTTT.

This clonotype was observed many times. The chain is built from TRBV12-3 or TRBV12-4 and TRBJ2-5; a weak D match, TRBD2 (5 bases). The CDR3 consists of 14 residues. The V end lost 3 bases, the J end lost 5 bases, and 13 bases lay between the germline ends. The DNA of the CDR3 is TGTGCCAGCAGTTTCGCCGGGGTTCTGGAGACCCAGTACTTC. Translating gives CASSFAGVLETQYF.

This clonotype was counted many times. The V and J genes are TRBV30 and TRBJ1-6; 10 positions match TRBD1. Germline CDR1 GTSNPN, CDR2 SVGIG (reference sequence). V shed 0 bases, J shed 7 bases, and the junction held 3 bases outside the gene matches. CDR3 length equals 15 residues. CDR3 protein: CAWSVRGQGNSPLHF. CDR3 bases: TGTGCCTGGAGTGTAAGGGGACAGGGGAATTCACCCCTCCACTTT.

A remark on this clonotype: This is likely a read error, given that the CDR3 carries no conserved phenylalanine or tryptophan at its end. This chain uses TRBV11-2 with TRBJ2-5, with TRBD2 identical over 8 bases. Per germline, CDR1 SGHAT and CDR2 FQNNGV. This CDR3 contains 15 residues. CDR3 region: CASSLGSLAEESQYY. The DNA of the CDR3 is TGTGCCAGCAGCTTAGGATCACTAGCGGAAGAGTCCCAGTACTAC.

The chain carries TRBV6-2 or TRBV6-3 and TRBJ1-5, with D hard to call. This CDR3 is built from 14 residues. Germline CDR1 reads MNHEY; CDR2 reads SVGEGT. Trimming removed 8 bases from V and 2 bases from J, with 13 bases in between. The CDR3 is CASLPGTRNQPQHF. The CDR3 DNA reads TGTGCCAGCCTCCCGGGCACCCGCAATCAGCCCCAGCATTTT.

This clonotype was counted at least ten times. The rearrangement joins TRBV4-1 to TRBJ2-5; D not certain. In germline, CDR1 is MGHRA, CDR2 YSYEKL. The CDR3 loop spans 14 amino acids. V lost 1 base to trimming and J lost 0 bases, with 6 bases between them. CDR3 bases: TGCGCCAGCAGCCAAGTGGCAAACCAAGAGACCCAGTACTTC. Protein product: CASSQVANQETQYF.

The V and J genes are TRBV10-3 and TRBJ2-5; weak D call: TRBD2 (7 bases). The CDR3 consists of 15 residues. Germline CDR1 reads ENHRY; CDR2 reads SYGVKD. V shed 0 bases and J shed 5 bases, with 13 bases lying between them. DNA for the CDR3: TGTGCCATCAGTGAGTCGGGGGGGGCTGTGGAGACCCAGTACTTC. This translates into CAISESGGAVETQYF.

In this sample, this clonotype turned up many times. The DNA for the CDR3 is TGTGCCAGCAGTTTATCCCAGGGCAGTCGCAATCAGCCCCAGCATTTT. Residues: CASSLSQGSRNQPQHF. J is TRBJ1-5 and V is TRBV12-3 or TRBV12-4, with D maybe TRBD1 (5 bases). The CDR3 extends over 16 amino acids. Trimming pared 2 bases from V and 2 bases from J, leaving 13 bases between.

This chain links TRBV25-1 with TRBJ1-2, with 9 bases matching TRBD1. The CDR3 contains 15 residues. Trimming removed 3 bases from V and 3 bases from J; junction bases left unmatched: 5. Germline V CDR1 and CDR2: MGHDK, SYGVNS. As DNA, the CDR3 is TGTGCCAGCAGTGATCACAGGGACAGGGACTATGGCTACACCTTC. Translated, it gives CASSDHRDRDYGYTF.

The CDR3 DNA sequence: TGTGCCAGCAGCACTCCCGGGACTAGGATTGTATGGCAGTACTTC. It translates to CASSTPGTRIVWQYF. The chain employs TRBV12-3 or TRBV12-4 and TRBJ2-7; 8 nucleotides line up with TRBD2. This CDR3 has 15 residues. With V trimmed by 6 bases and J by 9 bases, 16 bases remained unmatched.